The T cell receptor beta chain under discussion was sequenced for a study of CD8 T cells in Susac syndrome. Of note for this clonotype: The antigen remains unidentified.

Points from the study as a whole: That the number of individuals in its TCR sequencing and HLA analysis was relatively small was acknowledged by the study.

The authors reverse transcribed about 0.5 to 1 ug RNA with random hexamers. MiXCR, run by TCRdb on the immunoSEQ multiplex PCR reads, gives a single entry per CDR3 protein. Here the sample spans about 250,000 distinct CDR3 sequences, about 93% being singletons. Germline values: CDR1 SGHDN, CDR2 FVKESK. The CDR3 is made up of 16 amino acids. Trimming took off 4 bases at V and 2 bases at J, with 16 bases between the two ends. The chain is built from TRBV14 and TRBJ2-3; the D gene is possibly TRBD1 (5 bases). The sequenced material came from CD4+ T cells from PBMCs. This clonotype was obtained from a human donor with multiple sclerosis. Written as DNA, the CDR3 is TGTGCCAGCAGCCCAAGGACATTCGGGTCCACAGATACGCAGTATTTT. Translation: CASSPRTFGSTDTQYF. Full variable domain (rest looked up from reference TRBV14 and TRBJ2-3): EAGVTQFPSHSVIEKGQTVTLRCDPISGHDNLYWYRRVMGKEIKFLLHFVKESKQDESGMPNNRFLAERTGGTYSTLKVQPAELEDSGVYFCASSPRTFGSTDTQYFGPGTRLTVL.